This TCR beta chain stems from a study of graft-versus-host responses after intestinal transplantation. At the level of the study: After anti-thymocyte globulin induction, recipients took tacrolimus and steroids for approximately three years.

This CDR3 spans 14 amino acids. Germline-derived CDR1 and CDR2 are KGHSH and LQKENI. Trimming took off 2 bases at V and 5 bases at J, with 9 bases between the two ends. TCRdb's table, derived via immunoSEQ multiplex PCR, lists solely in-frame clones and lacks some. The table records around 13,000 clones, 90% to 95% of them present only once. This sequence originates from a human patient who received an intestinal transplant, so some T cells may come from the graft donor. This chain uses TRBV18 with TRBJ1-4; tentatively, D is TRBD1 (5 bases). The sample in question was PBMCs, obtained approximately 35 months after intestinal transplantation. The CDR3 region is CASSPRGNNEKLFF. CDR3 coding DNA: TGTGCCAGCTCACCAAGGGGAAACAATGAAAAACTGTTTTTT.